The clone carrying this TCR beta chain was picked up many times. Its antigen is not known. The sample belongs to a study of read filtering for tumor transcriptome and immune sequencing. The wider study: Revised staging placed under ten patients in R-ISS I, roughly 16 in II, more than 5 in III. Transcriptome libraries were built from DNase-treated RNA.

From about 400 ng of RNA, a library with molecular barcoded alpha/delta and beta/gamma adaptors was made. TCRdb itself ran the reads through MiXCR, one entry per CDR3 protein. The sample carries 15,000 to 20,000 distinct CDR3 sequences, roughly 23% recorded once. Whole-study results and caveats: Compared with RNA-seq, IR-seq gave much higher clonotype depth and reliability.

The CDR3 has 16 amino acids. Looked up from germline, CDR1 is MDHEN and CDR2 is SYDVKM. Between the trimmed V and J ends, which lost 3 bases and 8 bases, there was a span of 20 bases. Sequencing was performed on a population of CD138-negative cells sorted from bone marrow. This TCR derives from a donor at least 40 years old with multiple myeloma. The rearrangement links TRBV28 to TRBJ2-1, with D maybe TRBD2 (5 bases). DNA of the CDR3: TGTGCCAGCAGTTTGCCGGGATCCAGGTTTCGGGATGAGCAGTTCTTC. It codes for CASSLPGSRFRDEQFF.